This T cell receptor (beta chain) was sequenced during a study of blood T cell repertoires in COVID-19. Study-level background: Acute and convalescent COVID-19 samples came from the United States, Italy and Spain. From T cells, B-cell-depleted T cells, or PBMCs came the material, which was cDNA or gDNA.

Clones were sequenced by immunoSEQ multiplex PCR, and TCRdb holds only the in-frame ones, with some missing. The sample has 95,000 to 150,000 clones; under 90% are singletons. Per germline, CDR1 SGHNT and CDR2 YYREEE (reference sequence). This CDR3 is 13 amino acids long. Trimming pared 4 bases from V and 3 bases from J, leaving 10 bases between. Material for sequencing was peripheral blood. This sequence was found in a woman between 65 and 79 years old with acute or convalescent COVID-19. V usage is TRBV5-4 and J usage is TRBJ1-1, with D unresolved. In DNA form, the CDR3 reads TGTGCCAGCAGCCCTCTCGGGGACACTGAAGCTTTCTTT. As protein: CASSPLGDTEAFF.